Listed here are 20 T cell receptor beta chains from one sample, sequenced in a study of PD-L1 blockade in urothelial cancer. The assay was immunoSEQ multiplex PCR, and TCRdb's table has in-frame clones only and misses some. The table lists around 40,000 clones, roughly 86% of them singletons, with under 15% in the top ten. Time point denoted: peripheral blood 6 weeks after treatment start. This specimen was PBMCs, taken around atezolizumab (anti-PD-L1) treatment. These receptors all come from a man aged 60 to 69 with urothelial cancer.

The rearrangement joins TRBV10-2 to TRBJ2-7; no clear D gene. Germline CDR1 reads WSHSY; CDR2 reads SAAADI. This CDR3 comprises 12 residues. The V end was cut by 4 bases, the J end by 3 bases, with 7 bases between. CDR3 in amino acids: CASSGADYEQYF. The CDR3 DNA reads TGCGCCAGCAGTGGCGCCGACTACGAGCAGTACTTC.

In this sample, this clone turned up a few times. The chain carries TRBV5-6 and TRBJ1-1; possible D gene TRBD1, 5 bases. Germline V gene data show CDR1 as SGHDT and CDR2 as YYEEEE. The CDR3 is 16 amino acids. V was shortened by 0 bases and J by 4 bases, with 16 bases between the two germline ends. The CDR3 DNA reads TGTGCCAGCAGCTTGGCCGGAGGGGTAAGGTTCACTGAAGCTTTCTTT. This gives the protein CASSLAGGVRFTEAFF.

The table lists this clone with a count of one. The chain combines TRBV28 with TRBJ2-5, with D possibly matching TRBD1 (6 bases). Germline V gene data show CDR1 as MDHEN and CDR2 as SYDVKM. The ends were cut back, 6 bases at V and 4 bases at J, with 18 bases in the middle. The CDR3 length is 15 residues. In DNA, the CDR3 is TGTGCCAGCAGCTTCCTCAGGGGAAGTGGAGAGACCCAGTACTTC. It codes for CASSFLRGSGETQYF. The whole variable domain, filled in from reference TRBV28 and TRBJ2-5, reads DVKVTQSSRYLVKRTGEKVFLECVQDMDHENMFWYRQDPGLGLRLIYFSYDVKMKEKGDIPEGYSVSREKKERFSLILESASTNQTSMYLCASSFLRGSGETQYFGPGTRLLVL.

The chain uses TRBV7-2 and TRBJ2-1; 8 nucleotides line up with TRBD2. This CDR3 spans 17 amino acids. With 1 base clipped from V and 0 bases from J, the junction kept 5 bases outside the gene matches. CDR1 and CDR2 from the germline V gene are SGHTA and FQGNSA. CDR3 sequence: CASSLEGGGSSYNEQFF. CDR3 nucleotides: TGTGCCAGCAGCTTAGAGGGCGGGGGGAGCTCCTACAATGAGCAGTTCTTC.

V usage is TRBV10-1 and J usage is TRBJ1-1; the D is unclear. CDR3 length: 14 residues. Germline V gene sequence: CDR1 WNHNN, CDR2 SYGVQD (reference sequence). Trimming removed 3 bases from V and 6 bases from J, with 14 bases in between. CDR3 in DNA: TGCGCCAGCAGTGACGGGGTAGTAAACTCTGAAGCTTTCTTT. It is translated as CASSDGVVNSEAFF.

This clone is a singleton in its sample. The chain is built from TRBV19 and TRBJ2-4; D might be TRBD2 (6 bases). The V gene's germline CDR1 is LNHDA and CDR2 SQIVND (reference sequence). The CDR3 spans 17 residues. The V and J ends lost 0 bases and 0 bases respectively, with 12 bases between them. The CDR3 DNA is TGTGCCAGTAGTATAGACCGCCCGGGACTAGCCAAAAACATTCAGTACTTC. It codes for CASSIDRPGLAKNIQYF.

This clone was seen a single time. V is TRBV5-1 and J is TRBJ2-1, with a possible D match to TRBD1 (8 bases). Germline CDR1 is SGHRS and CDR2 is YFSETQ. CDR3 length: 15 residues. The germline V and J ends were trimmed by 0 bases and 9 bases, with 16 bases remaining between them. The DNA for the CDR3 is TGCGCCAGCAGCTTGGGGACAGGGAGGGAATCTGAGCAGTTCTTC. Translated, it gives CASSLGTGRESEQFF.

CDR3 sequence reads: CASSLWESIEQFF. DNA of the CDR3: TGTGCCAGCAGCCTGTGGGAGTCGATAGAGCAGTTCTTC. V usage is TRBV5-6 and J usage is TRBJ2-1, with D tentatively TRBD2 (5 bases). V gave up 4 bases and J gave up 10 bases, with 15 bases separating them. The CDR3 is 13 amino acids. Germline CDR1 is SGHDT and CDR2 is YYEEEE.

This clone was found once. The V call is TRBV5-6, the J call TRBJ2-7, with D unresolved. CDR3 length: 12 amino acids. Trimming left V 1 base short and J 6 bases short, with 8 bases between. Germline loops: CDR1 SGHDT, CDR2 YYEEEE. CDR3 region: CASSLSRREQYF. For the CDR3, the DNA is TGTGCCAGCAGCTTGAGCAGGCGCGAGCAGTACTTC.

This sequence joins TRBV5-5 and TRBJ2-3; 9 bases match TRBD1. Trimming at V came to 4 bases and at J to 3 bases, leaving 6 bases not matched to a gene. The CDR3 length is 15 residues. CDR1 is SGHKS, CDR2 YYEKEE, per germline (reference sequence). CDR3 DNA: TGTGCCAGCAGCCTGCGGGACAGGGTAACAGATACGCAGTATTTT. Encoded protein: CASSLRDRVTDTQYF.

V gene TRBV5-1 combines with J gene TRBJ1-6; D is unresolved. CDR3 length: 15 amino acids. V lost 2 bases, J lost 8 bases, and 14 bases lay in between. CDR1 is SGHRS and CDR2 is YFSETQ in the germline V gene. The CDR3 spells CASSFVGSWDSPLHF. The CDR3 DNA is TGCGCCAGCAGCTTCGTGGGGAGTTGGGATTCACCCCTCCACTTT.

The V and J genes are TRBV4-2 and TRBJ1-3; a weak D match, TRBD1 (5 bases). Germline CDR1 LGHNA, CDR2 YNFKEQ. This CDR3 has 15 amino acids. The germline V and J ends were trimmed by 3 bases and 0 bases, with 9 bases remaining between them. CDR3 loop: CASSQVGGSGNTIYF. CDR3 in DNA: TGTGCCAGCAGCCAGGTGGGGGGCTCTGGAAACACCATATATTTT.

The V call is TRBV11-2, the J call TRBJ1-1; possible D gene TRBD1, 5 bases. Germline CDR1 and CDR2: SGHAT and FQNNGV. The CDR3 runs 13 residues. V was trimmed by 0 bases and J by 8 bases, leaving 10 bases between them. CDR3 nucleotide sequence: TGTGCCAGCAGCTTAGATCAACACAGGGAAGCTTTCTTT. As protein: CASSLDQHREAFF.

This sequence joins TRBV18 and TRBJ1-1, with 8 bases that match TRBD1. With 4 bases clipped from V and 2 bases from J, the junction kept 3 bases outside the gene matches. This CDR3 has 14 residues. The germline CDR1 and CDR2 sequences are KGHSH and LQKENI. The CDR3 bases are TGTGCCAGCTCACGCGGACAGGGTAACACTGAAGCTTTCTTT. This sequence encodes CASSRGQGNTEAFF.

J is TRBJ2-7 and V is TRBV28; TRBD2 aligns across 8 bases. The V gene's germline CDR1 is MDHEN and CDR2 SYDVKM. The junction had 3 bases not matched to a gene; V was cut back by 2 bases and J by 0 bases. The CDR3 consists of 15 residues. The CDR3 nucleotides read TGTGCCAGCAGTTTACTAGCGGGCCTCTCCTACGAGCAGTACTTC. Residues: CASSLLAGLSYEQYF.

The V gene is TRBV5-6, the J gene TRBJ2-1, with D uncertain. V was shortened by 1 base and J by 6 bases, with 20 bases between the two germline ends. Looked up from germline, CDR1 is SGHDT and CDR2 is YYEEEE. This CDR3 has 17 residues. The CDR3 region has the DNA TGTGCCAGCAGCTTGTGGTTAGGCATCTGGGCTCTCAATGAGCAGTTCTTC. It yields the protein CASSLWLGIWALNEQFF.

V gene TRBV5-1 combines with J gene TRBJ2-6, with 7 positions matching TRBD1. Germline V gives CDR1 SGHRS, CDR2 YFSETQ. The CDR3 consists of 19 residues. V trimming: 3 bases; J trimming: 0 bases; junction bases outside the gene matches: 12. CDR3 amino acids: CASSSGQALFRSGANVLTF. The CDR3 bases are TGCGCCAGCAGCTCCGGACAGGCCCTTTTCCGCTCTGGGGCCAACGTCCTGACTTTC. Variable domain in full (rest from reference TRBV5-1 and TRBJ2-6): KAGVTQTPRYLIKTRGQQVTLSCSPISGHRSVSWYQQTPGQGLQFLFEYFSETQRNKGNFPGRFSGRQFSNSRSEMNVSTLELGDSALYLCASSSGQALFRSGANVLTFGAGSRLTVL.

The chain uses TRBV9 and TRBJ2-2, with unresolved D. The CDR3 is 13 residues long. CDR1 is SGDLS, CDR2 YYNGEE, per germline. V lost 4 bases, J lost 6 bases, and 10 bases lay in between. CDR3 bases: TGTGCCAGCAGCCCCGCGAGATCCGGGGAGCTGTTTTTT. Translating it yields CASSPARSGELFF.

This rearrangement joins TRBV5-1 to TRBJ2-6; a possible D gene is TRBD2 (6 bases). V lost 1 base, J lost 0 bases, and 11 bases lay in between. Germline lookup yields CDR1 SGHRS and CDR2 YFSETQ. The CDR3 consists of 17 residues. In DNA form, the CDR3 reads TGCGCCAGCAGCTTGTCGGGACTGCTCTCTGGGGCCAACGTCCTGACTTTC. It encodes CASSLSGLLSGANVLTF.

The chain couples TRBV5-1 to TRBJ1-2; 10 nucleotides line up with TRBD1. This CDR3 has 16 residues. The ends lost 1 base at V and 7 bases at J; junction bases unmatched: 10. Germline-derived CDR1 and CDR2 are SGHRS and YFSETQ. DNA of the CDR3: TGCGCCAGCAGCTTGACCTCGGGACAGGGGCTTCGTGGCTACACCTTC. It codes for CASSLTSGQGLRGYTF.